The clone carrying this T cell receptor beta chain was seen a few times. Its antigen is not identified. The data originate from a study of CD8 T cells in ankylosing spondylitis. TCRdb called the 5' RACE reads again in MiXCR, with one record for every CDR3 protein. This repertoire shows hundreds of thousands of distinct CDR3 sequences, approximately 12% found once; its top ten account for approximately 0.51%. Study-wide results and caveats: As for the disease-linked clones, they showed a CD8+ phenotype and occurred at relatively low frequencies in peripheral blood. Blood from ankylosing spondylitis patients appeared to carry a characteristic roughly 8-variant TCR beta motif.

The CDR3 has 17 residues. The V gene's germline CDR1 is LGHNA and CDR2 YNFKEQ. Trimming removed 0 bases from V and 5 bases from J; junction bases left unmatched: 11. V is TRBV4-2 and J is TRBJ1-2, with 8 bases lining up with TRBD1. Sequencing was done on a sample of blood, either unsorted or a sorted T cell fraction (not recorded which). The receptor comes from a male donor with ankylosing spondylitis. The CDR3 bases are TGTGCCAGCAGCCAAGAAGTGCGTCGGGACAGGATTTATGGCTACACCTTC. Amino acid sequence: CASSQEVRRDRIYGYTF.